This record concerns one TCR beta chain sequence. This entry belongs to a study of patients and donors after allogeneic stem cell transplantation. The CDR3 covers 14 residues. Per germline, CDR1 SGHKS and CDR2 YYEKEE (reference sequence). After removal of 4 bases from V and 4 bases from J, the junction contained 7 bases not matched to a gene. TCRdb ran MiXCR on the RT-PCR reads and lists one entry per CDR3 protein. The sample yields about 110,000 distinct CDR3 sequences, around 38% seen once. Material for sequencing was blood, either unsorted or a sorted T cell fraction (not recorded which). This clonotype was obtained from a human donor who was either an allogeneic HSCT recipient or a stem cell or donor lymphocyte infusion donor (not recorded which). It is not recorded whose cells these are; they may come from a transplant donor. This rearrangement joins TRBV5-5 to TRBJ1-2, with 7 bases matching TRBD1. CDR3 residues: CASSDRELFYGYTF. The DNA of the CDR3 is TGTGCCAGCAGCGACAGGGAGCTGTTCTATGGCTACACCTTC.